The rows below give T cell receptor beta chains drawn from one sample of a study of blood T cell repertoires in COVID-19. Data came from immunoSEQ multiplex PCR; TCRdb stores just in-frame clones and leaves some out. The data show fewer than 180,000 clones, about nine tenths seen once. Sequenced sample: peripheral blood. The receptor source for this set is a woman aged 55-69 years with active or convalescent COVID-19. CDR3s include the opening cysteine and the closing phenylalanine or tryptophan. The D gene is left open where the match is weak. Rows may omit the clone size; those that give it use once, few, many or a size class.

once,TRBJ2-7,TRBV18,NA,CASSPQDNYEQYF,TGTGCCAGCTCACCACAAGACAATTACGAGCAGTACTTC
NA,TRBJ2-7,TRBV4-3,NA,CASSQEPTSHEQYF,TGCGCCAGCAGCCAGGAACCGACTAGTCACGAGCAGTACTTC
NA,TRBJ1-1,TRBV3-1/TRBV3-2,TRBD1,CASSVQGGATEAFF,TGTGCCAGCAGCGTACAAGGGGGCGCGACTGAAGCTTTCTTT
NA,TRBJ2-2,TRBV29-1,NA,CSVDPGTSTGELFF,TGCAGCGTTGACCCGGGGACATCCACCGGGGAGCTGTTTTTT
NA,TRBJ2-7,TRBV12-3/TRBV12-4,NA,CASAALPGEQYF,TGTGCCAGCGCGGCCCTGCCTGGGGAGCAGTACTTC
NA,TRBJ2-3,TRBV3-1/TRBV3-2,TRBD2,CASSQRAGGTDTQYF,TGTGCCAGCAGCCAGAGGGCGGGGGGCACAGATACGCAGTATTTT
NA,TRBJ1-2,TRBV3-1/TRBV3-2,TRBD1,CASSRGAGQGKNGYTF,TGTGCCAGCAGCCGGGGCGCGGGACAGGGTAAGAATGGCTACACCTTC
NA,TRBJ2-1,TRBV5-4,NA,CASRAGTDTYNEQFF,TGTGCCAGCAGGGCTGGAACAGATACCTACAATGAGCAGTTCTTC
NA,TRBJ1-2,TRBV4-3,NA,CASSQEGGGGGYTF,TGCGCCAGCAGCCAAGAAGGGGGGGGAGGTGGCTACACCTTC
NA,TRBJ2-2,TRBV2,NA,CASSVEGRSGELFF,TGTGCCAGCAGTGTTGAGGGGAGGTCCGGGGAGCTGTTTTTT
NA,TRBJ1-4,TRBV6-9,NA,CASSYVVGQGRCQLFF,TGTGCCAGCAGTTATGTTGTGGGGCAGGGAAGGTGTCAACTGTTTTTT
NA,TRBJ1-3,TRBV7-9,TRBD1,CASSSGQYSGNTIYF,TGTGCCAGCAGCTCGGGACAGTACTCTGGAAACACCATATATTTT
NA,TRBJ1-1,TRBV4-3,TRBD1,CASSSRTGSVTGTEAFF,TGCGCCAGCAGCTCCCGGACAGGGTCCGTTACGGGAACTGAAGCTTTCTTT
NA,TRBJ1-5,TRBV18,NA,CASSHERFQPQHF,TGTGCCAGCTCACATGAGAGGTTTCAGCCCCAGCATTTT
NA,TRBJ1-2,TRBV2,NA,CASRSGSGNYGYTF,TGTGCCAGCAGATCAGGGAGCGGGAACTATGGCTACACCTTC
NA,TRBJ2-2,TRBV25-1,NA,CASSFGLRAGELFF,TGTGCCAGCAGTTTCGGTTTGAGGGCCGGGGAGCTGTTTTTT
few,TRBJ1-1,TRBV5-5,TRBD1,CASRTGTGGTEAFF,TGTGCCAGCAGGACCGGGACAGGGGGCACTGAAGCTTTCTTT
NA,TRBJ1-1,TRBV30,TRBD1,CAWDRQGEYIEAFF,TGTGCCTGGGACCGACAGGGGGAGTATATTGAAGCTTTCTTT
NA,TRBJ2-3,TRBV2,NA,CASAWTHSTDTQYF,TGTGCCAGCGCTTGGACTCATAGCACAGATACGCAGTATTTT
once,TRBJ1-1,TRBV6-5,NA,CASSARGSDTEAFF,TGTGCCAGCAGCGCGCGAGGGTCGGACACTGAAGCTTTCTTT
NA,TRBJ1-4,TRBV2,NA,CASRKVGGQAGELFF,TGTGCCAGCAGGAAGGTGGGCGGCCAGGCGGGGGAACTGTTTTTT
NA,TRBJ2-5,TRBV11-2,NA,CASSPTDTRVETQYF,TGTGCCAGCAGCCCTACGGATACTAGGGTCGAGACCCAGTACTTC
few,TRBJ1-1,TRBV20-1,NA,CLVGRDTEAFF,TGCCTTGTAGGCAGGGATACTGAAGCTTTCTTT
NA,TRBJ2-3,TRBV5-1,TRBD2,CASSLELAGGQDTQYF,TGCGCCAGCAGCTTGGAGCTAGCGGGGGGGCAGGATACGCAGTATTTT
NA,TRBJ1-2,TRBV3-1/TRBV3-2,NA,CASSLGAGRYGYTF,TGTGCCAGCAGCCTAGGTGCAGGCCGCTATGGCTACACCTTC
once,TRBJ1-2,TRBV19,NA,CASRPDIPNYGYTF,TGTGCCAGTAGGCCGGACATCCCTAACTATGGCTACACCTTC
NA,TRBJ2-2,TRBV19,TRBD2,CASSPTSNGELFF,TGTGCCAGTAGTCCGACTAGCAACGGGGAGCTGTTTTTT
NA,TRBJ2-1,TRBV4-3,NA,CPSRRRRGGAGNEQFF,TGCCCCAGCCGCCGGCGTAGGGGGGGGGCCGGGAATGAGCAGTTCTTC
NA,TRBJ1-6,TRBV25-1,NA,CASSEQGLSPLHF,TGTGCCAGCAGTGAACAGGGACTTTCACCCCTCCACTTT
NA,TRBJ2-1,TRBV4-1,TRBD2,CASRATSGGLTYNEQFF,TGCGCCAGCAGGGCGACTAGCGGGGGCCTTACCTACAATGAGCAGTTCTTC
NA,TRBJ1-5,TRBV3-1/TRBV3-2,TRBD1,CASSPGGVQPQHF,TGTGCCAGCAGCCCAGGGGGCGTTCAGCCCCAGCATTTT
NA,TRBJ1-3,TRBV19,NA,CASSSLGQGPGGPGNTIYF,TGTGCCAGTAGTAGCCTCGGGCAGGGCCCAGGAGGGCCTGGAAACACCATATATTTT
NA,TRBJ2-1,TRBV7-9,TRBD2,CASSPKISSGGRDEQFF,TGTGCCAGCAGCCCCAAAATATCTAGCGGGGGCCGGGATGAGCAGTTCTTC
NA,TRBJ1-1,TRBV19,TRBD1,CASNFRDRLNTEAFF,TGTGCCAGTAATTTTCGGGACAGATTGAACACTGAAGCTTTCTTT
NA,TRBJ2-5,TRBV20-1,NA,CSAPTTETQYF,TGCAGTGCTCCCACTACCGAGACCCAGTACTTC
NA,TRBJ1-5,TRBV7-9,NA,CASSLDRDNNQPQHF,TGTGCCAGCAGCTTAGACAGGGACAACAATCAGCCCCAGCATTTT
once,TRBJ1-2,TRBV30,NA,CAWSMALSNYGYTF,TGTGCCTGGAGTATGGCTCTCTCTAACTATGGCTACACCTTC
NA,TRBJ2-3,TRBV21-1,NA,CASSRSRQGKTDTQYF,TGTGCCAGCAGCAGGAGTCGACAGGGGAAGACAGATACGCAGTATTTT
NA,TRBJ2-7,TRBV15,TRBD1,CATSRGPGQGRDEQYF,TGTGCCACCAGCAGAGGGCCGGGACAGGGTAGAGACGAGCAGTACTTC
NA,TRBJ1-2,TRBV6-5,TRBD1,CASSATGGAVYGYTF,TGTGCCAGCAGCGCAACAGGGGGCGCGGTGTATGGCTACACCTTC
NA,TRBJ1-6,TRBV11-2,TRBD1,CASSRRTGKNSPLHF,TGTGCCAGCAGCCGACGGACAGGCAAAAATTCACCCCTCCACTTT
NA,TRBJ2-2,TRBV9,TRBD1,CASSVGGQGLVELFF,TGTGCCAGCAGCGTTGGGGGACAGGGGTTAGTGGAGCTGTTTTTT
NA,TRBJ1-1,TRBV6-6,NA,CASSYSSDGSTEAFF,TGTGCCAGCAGTTACTCGTCAGACGGGTCAACTGAAGCTTTCTTT
NA,TRBJ1-2,TRBV7-8,TRBD1,CASSSRTGINAGYGYTF,TGTGCCAGCAGCTCCCGGACAGGAATTAATGCTGGGTATGGCTACACCTTC
NA,TRBJ2-2,TRBV4-3,TRBD1,CASSQRQGGAEANTGELFF,TGCGCCAGCAGCCAAAGACAGGGGGGCGCAGAAGCGAACACCGGGGAGCTGTTTTTT
NA,TRBJ2-7,TRBV27,NA,CASSPSQIIYEQYF,TGTGCCAGCAGCCCCTCGCAGATAATCTACGAGCAGTACTTC
NA,TRBJ1-3,TRBV11-2,NA,CASSLMSSLQRDTIYF,TGTGCCAGCAGCTTAATGTCTTCTCTACAACGGGACACCATATATTTT